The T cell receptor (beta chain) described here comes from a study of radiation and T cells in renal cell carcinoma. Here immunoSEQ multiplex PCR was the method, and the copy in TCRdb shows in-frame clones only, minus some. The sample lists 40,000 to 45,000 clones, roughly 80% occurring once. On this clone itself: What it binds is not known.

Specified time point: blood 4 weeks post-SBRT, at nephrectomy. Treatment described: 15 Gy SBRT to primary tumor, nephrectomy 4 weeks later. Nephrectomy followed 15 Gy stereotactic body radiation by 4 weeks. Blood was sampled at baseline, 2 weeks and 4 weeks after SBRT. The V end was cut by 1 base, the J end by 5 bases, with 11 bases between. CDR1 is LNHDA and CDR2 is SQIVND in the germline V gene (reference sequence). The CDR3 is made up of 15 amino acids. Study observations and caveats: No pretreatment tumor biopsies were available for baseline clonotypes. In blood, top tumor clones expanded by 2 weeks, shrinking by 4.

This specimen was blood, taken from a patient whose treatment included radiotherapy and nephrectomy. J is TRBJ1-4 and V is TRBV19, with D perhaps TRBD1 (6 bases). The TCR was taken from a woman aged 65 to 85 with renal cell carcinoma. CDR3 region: CASSIVGHPNEKLFF. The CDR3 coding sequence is TGTGCCAGTAGTATAGTGGGACATCCAAATGAAAAACTGTTTTTT.